The 26 T cell receptor beta chains presented below share a single source sample, sequenced in a study of lymphopenia after photon versus proton radiotherapy. Only in-frame clones appear in the TCRdb table, and some are missing; sequencing was by immunoSEQ multiplex PCR. This sample carries roughly 30,000 clones, around 85% of them seen once, and the ten largest clones take roughly 31%. The material was peripheral blood, obtained from a patient treated with photon-based radiotherapy. The receptors here all came from a man aged 50 to 60 with gastric cancer.

The J gene is TRBJ1-5, the V gene TRBV7-2; 7 nucleotides match TRBD1. In germline, CDR1 is SGHTA, CDR2 FQGNSA. With 4 bases clipped from V and 5 bases from J, the junction kept 5 bases outside the gene matches. There are 14 residues in the CDR3. Written as DNA, the CDR3 is TGTGCCAGCAGCTCGGGACAGCTTTATCAGCCCCAGCATTTT. This encodes CASSSGQLYQPQHF.

In this sample, this clone turned up a few times. CDR3 loop: CASSTHIVAPTGELFF. In DNA form, the CDR3 reads TGTGCCAGTAGTACCCACATAGTAGCCCCGACCGGGGAGCTGTTTTTT. The V gene is TRBV19, the J gene TRBJ2-2; D call uncertain. Germline V lookup: CDR1 LNHDA, CDR2 SQIVND (reference sequence). V dropped 4 bases and J dropped 5 bases, with 17 bases sitting between them. This CDR3 is 16 amino acids long. Full variable domain (missing parts from reference TRBV19 and TRBJ2-2): DGGITQSPKYLFRKEGQNVTLSCEQNLNHDAMYWYRQDPGQGLRLIYYSQIVNDFQKGDIAEGYSVSREKKESFPLTVTSAQKNPTAFYLCASSTHIVAPTGELFFGEGSRLTVL.

This chain uses TRBV19 with TRBJ2-2; 13 nucleotides agree with TRBD2. CDR1 is LNHDA and CDR2 is SQIVND in the germline V gene (reference sequence). Trimming removed 5 bases from V and 0 bases from J; junction bases left unmatched: 6. There are 18 residues in the CDR3. The CDR3 sequence is CASSSRLAGGTNTGELFF. The CDR3 DNA sequence: TGTGCCAGTAGTTCACGACTAGCGGGGGGAACGAACACCGGGGAGCTGTTTTTT.

This rearrangement joins TRBV4-2 to TRBJ1-4; tentative D call: TRBD1 (6 bases). Per the germline V gene, CDR1 is LGHNA and CDR2 is YNFKEQ. This CDR3 has 15 residues. The ends were cut back, 2 bases at V and 8 bases at J, with 15 bases in the middle. As DNA, the CDR3 is TGTGCCAGCAGCCAACCCCGGGAGGGGGGGGAAAAACTGTTTTTT. Translating it yields CASSQPREGGEKLFF.

The CDR3 region has the DNA TGTGCCAGTAGAAAAGGTCAGGGAAACTACGAGCAGTACTTC. Its translation is CASRKGQGNYEQYF. The chain has TRBV19 and TRBJ2-7, with TRBD1 as a possible D gene (5 bases). This CDR3 spans 14 amino acids. CDR1 is LNHDA, CDR2 SQIVND, per germline (reference sequence). The germline V and J ends were trimmed by 6 bases and 3 bases, with 15 bases remaining between them.

The chain has TRBV5-5 and TRBJ2-7, with D unresolved. V was cut by 0 bases and J by 3 bases, with 7 bases left in between. Germline CDR1 reads SGHKS; CDR2 reads YYEKEE (reference sequence). CDR3 length: 13 amino acids. The CDR3 reads CASSLEQNYEQYF. CDR3 in DNA: TGTGCCAGCAGCTTGGAACAGAACTACGAGCAGTACTTC.

The CDR3 bases are TGTGCCAGCAGCTTGGGTAGAGATACGCAGTATTTT. Residues: CASSLGRDTQYF. The chain has TRBV7-2 and TRBJ2-3; D unresolved. This CDR3 has 12 residues. The V gene's germline CDR1 is SGHTA and CDR2 FQGNSA. V gave up 3 bases and J gave up 5 bases, with 6 bases separating them.

This chain connects TRBV5-1 to TRBJ2-5; 7 bases map to TRBD1. Germline CDR1 and CDR2: SGHRS and YFSETQ. V was pared by 5 bases and J by 2 bases, with 3 bases of the junction left unmatched. This CDR3 contains 13 residues. CDR3 DNA: TGCGCCAGCAGGTCGGGACAGCAAGAGACCCAGTACTTC. It yields the protein CASRSGQQETQYF.

J is TRBJ1-2 and V is TRBV5-6; D perhaps matches TRBD1 (6 bases). This CDR3 is 13 amino acids long. Trimming pared 3 bases from V and 3 bases from J, leaving 9 bases between. Germline assignment: CDR1 SGHDT and CDR2 YYEEEE. The CDR3 DNA is TGTGCCAGCAGCTCCACAGGGTACTATGGCTACACCTTC. It encodes CASSSTGYYGYTF. The full variable domain, rest sourced from reference TRBV5-6 and TRBJ1-2, is DAGVTQSPTHLIKTRGQQVTLRCSPKSGHDTVSWYQQALGQGPQFIFQYYEEEERQRGNFPDRFSGHQFPNYSSELNVNALLLGDSALYLCASSSTGYYGYTFGSGTRLTVV.

There are a few counts of this clone. J is TRBJ1-1 and V is TRBV19, with no clear D. This CDR3 has 11 residues. Germline CDR1 reads LNHDA; CDR2 reads SQIVND (reference sequence). Trimming removed 7 bases from V and 5 bases from J, with 8 bases in between. In DNA form, the CDR3 reads TGTGCCAGTATCAGTGGGACTGAAGCTTTCTTT. Residues: CASISGTEAFF.

The chain employs TRBV4-1 and TRBJ2-7; D is unresolved. CDR3 length equals 13 residues. Trimming removed 0 bases at V and 3 bases at J, with 6 bases between. Germline V gene sequence: CDR1 MGHRA, CDR2 YSYEKL. As DNA, the CDR3 is TGCGCCAGCAGCCAAGAGACCAGCTACGAGCAGTACGTC. This codes for CASSQETSYEQYV.

This clone was found once. The CDR3 here is CASSVTSGGPPYNEQFF. The CDR3 nucleotides are TGTGCCAGCAGCGTCACTAGCGGGGGGCCGCCCTACAATGAGCAGTTCTTC. The V gene is TRBV7-3, the J gene TRBJ2-1; 12 bases align to TRBD2. The CDR3 loop spans 17 amino acids. The germline CDR1 and CDR2 sequences are SGHTA and FQGTGA. Germline trimming cut 5 bases from V and 2 bases from J; bases unmatched to any gene: 7.

The chain has TRBV19 and TRBJ1-2; D not resolved. This CDR3 region has 13 residues. Germline CDR1 is LNHDA and CDR2 is SQIVND (reference sequence). Trimming stripped 3 bases from V and 4 bases from J, with 9 bases between. The CDR3 coding sequence is TGTGCCAGTAGTATCGGGTCTGCCTATGGCTACACCTTC. It encodes CASSIGSAYGYTF.

J is TRBJ2-1 and V is TRBV7-3; 14 bases are shared with TRBD2. The junction had 7 bases not matched to a gene; V was cut back by 5 bases and J by 7 bases. The CDR3 runs to 16 residues. Germline V gene data show CDR1 as SGHTA and CDR2 as FQGTGA. The CDR3 DNA sequence: TGTGCCAGCAGCCAACGGACTAGCGGGGGGTTTAATGAGCAGTTCTTC. Its translation: CASSQRTSGGFNEQFF.

V is TRBV30 and J is TRBJ1-6; TRBD1 agrees at 10 bases. Unmatched junction bases numbered 4, after V lost 5 bases and J lost 9 bases. Germline V gives CDR1 GTSNPN, CDR2 SVGIG (reference sequence). The CDR3 spans 13 residues. The CDR3 DNA is TGTGCCTGGGACGGGACAGGGGTTTCACCCCTCCACTTT. Translating it yields CAWDGTGVSPLHF.

This chain joins TRBV20-1 and TRBJ2-7; no firm D call. Trimming took off 2 bases at V and 3 bases at J, with 5 bases between the two ends. The CDR3 spans 11 residues. Per the germline V gene, CDR1 is DFQATT and CDR2 is SNEGSKA (reference sequence). CDR3 DNA: TGCAGTGCTAGAATTGGCTACGAGCAGTACGTC. It specifies CSARIGYEQYV.

This chain joins TRBV6-4 and TRBJ2-2; D might be TRBD1 (6 bases). Deletions cut 5 bases from V and 7 bases from J, with 14 bases between. The CDR3 totals 14 residues. CDR1 is MRHNA, CDR2 SNTAGT, per germline. CDR3 sequence (DNA): TGTGCCAGCAGTCCGGGACAAAATGTCGGGGAGCTGTTTTTT. Its protein product is CASSPGQNVGELFF.

The chain uses TRBV14 and TRBJ1-2, with 9 bases fitting TRBD1. Germline lookup yields CDR1 SGHDN and CDR2 FVKESK. This CDR3 has 14 residues. V lost 1 base, J lost 7 bases, and 4 bases stayed unmatched. CDR3 DNA sequence: TGTGCCAGCAGCCAAGCCGGGACAGGGTTTGGCTACACCTTC. This codes for CASSQAGTGFGYTF.

This clone was detected only once. V is TRBV7-2 and J is TRBJ1-1; the D is unclear. The CDR3 covers 14 residues. The germline V and J ends were trimmed by 7 bases and 3 bases, with 15 bases remaining between them. Germline V gene sequence: CDR1 SGHTA, CDR2 FQGNSA. The CDR3, as DNA: TGTGCCAGCATCCAAGCAGCCGGGTACACTGAAGCTTTCTTT. It codes for CASIQAAGYTEAFF.

This chain joins TRBV19 and TRBJ2-7; D gene unclear. Germline V gives CDR1 LNHDA, CDR2 SQIVND (reference sequence). The CDR3 loop spans 11 amino acids. V gave up 9 bases and J gave up 1 base, with 7 bases separating them. The CDR3 DNA reads as TGTGCCAGAGACACTTCCTACGAGCAGTACGTC. This encodes CARDTSYEQYV.

This chain uses TRBV27 with TRBJ2-6; D tentatively fits TRBD1 or TRBD2 (5 bases each). This CDR3 has 16 amino acids. V lost 2 bases and J lost 4, with 12 bases in between. Germline V CDR1 and CDR2: MNHEY, SMNVEV (reference sequence). The CDR3 DNA sequence: TGTGCCAGCAGTTTAGTTTCCGGGGCCGGGGCCAACGTCCTGACTTTC. This translates into CASSLVSGAGANVLTF.

The genes are TRBV10-3 and TRBJ1-4, with a weak D call TRBD1 (5 bases). Looked up from germline, CDR1 is ENHRY and CDR2 is SYGVKD. Trimming removed 10 bases at V and 5 bases at J, with 23 bases between. The CDR3 is made up of 16 amino acids. The CDR3 sequence is CASGFGGQEGNEKLFF. The CDR3 coding sequence is TGTGCCAGCGGGTTTGGAGGTCAGGAGGGGAATGAAAAACTGTTTTTT.

This clone was seen a single time. The CDR3 bases are TGCGCCAGCAGCCAAGGTGTTATCGATGGGACTGAAGCTTTCTTT. Translating gives CASSQGVIDGTEAFF. The gene calls are TRBV4-3 and TRBJ1-1; no reliable D call. Trimming removed 1 base at V and 5 bases at J, with 14 bases between. Germline values: CDR1 LGHNA, CDR2 YSLEER. This CDR3 has 15 residues.

This clone is a singleton in its sample. The genes are TRBV19 and TRBJ2-7; D is unclear. The CDR3 totals 13 residues. Germline V gene lookup returns CDR1 LNHDA and CDR2 SQIVND (reference sequence). V gave up 6 bases and J gave up 2 bases, with 11 bases separating them. The CDR3 protein is CASRHRTPYEQYV. The CDR3 bases are TGTGCCAGTAGACACCGGACCCCCTACGAGCAGTACGTC.

The J gene is TRBJ1-5, the V gene TRBV6-5; D remains unclear. From germline, CDR1 is MNHEY and CDR2 SVGAGI. The CDR3 length is 13 residues. V was pared by 4 bases and J by 3 bases, with 7 bases between. In DNA form, the CDR3 reads TGTGCCAGCAGTTTAAATTTCAATCAGCCCCAGCATTTT. Residues: CASSLNFNQPQHF.

J is TRBJ2-3 and V is TRBV11-2; weak D call: TRBD1 (6 bases). The V end was cut by 5 bases, the J end by 4 bases, with 13 bases between. CDR3 length equals 14 residues. Germline CDR1 is SGHAT and CDR2 is FQNNGV. CDR3 loop: CASSLNRASDTQYF. The CDR3, as DNA: TGTGCCAGCAGCCTCAACAGGGCTTCAGATACGCAGTATTTT.